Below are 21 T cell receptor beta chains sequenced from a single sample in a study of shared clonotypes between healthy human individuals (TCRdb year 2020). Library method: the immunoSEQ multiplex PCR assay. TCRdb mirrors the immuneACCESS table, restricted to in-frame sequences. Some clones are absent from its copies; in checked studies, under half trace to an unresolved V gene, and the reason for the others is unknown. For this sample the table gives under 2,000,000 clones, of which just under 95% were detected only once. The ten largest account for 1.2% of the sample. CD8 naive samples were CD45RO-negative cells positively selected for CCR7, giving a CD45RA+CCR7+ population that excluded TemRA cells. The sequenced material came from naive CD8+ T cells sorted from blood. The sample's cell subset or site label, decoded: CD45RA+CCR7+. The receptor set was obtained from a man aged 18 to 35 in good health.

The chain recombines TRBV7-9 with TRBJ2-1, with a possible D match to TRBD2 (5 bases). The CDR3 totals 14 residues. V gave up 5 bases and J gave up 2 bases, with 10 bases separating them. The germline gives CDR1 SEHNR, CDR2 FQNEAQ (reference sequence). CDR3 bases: TGTGCCAGCAGCCCCAGAGGGACCTACAATGAGCAGTTCTTC. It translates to CASSPRGTYNEQFF.

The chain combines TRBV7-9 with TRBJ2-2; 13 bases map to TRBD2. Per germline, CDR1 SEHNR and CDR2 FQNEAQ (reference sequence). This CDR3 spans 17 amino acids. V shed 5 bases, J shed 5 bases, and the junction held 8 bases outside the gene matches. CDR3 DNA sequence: TGTGCCAGCAGCCCTACTAGCGGGGGGGCCAGGACCGGGGAGCTGTTTTTT. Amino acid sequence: CASSPTSGGARTGELFF.

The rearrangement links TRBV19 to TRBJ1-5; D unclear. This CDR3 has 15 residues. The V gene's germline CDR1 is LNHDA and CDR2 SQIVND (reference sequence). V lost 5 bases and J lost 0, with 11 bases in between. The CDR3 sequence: CASSPGLNSNQPQHF. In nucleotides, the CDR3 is TGTGCCAGTAGTCCCGGGCTAAATAGCAATCAGCCCCAGCATTTT.

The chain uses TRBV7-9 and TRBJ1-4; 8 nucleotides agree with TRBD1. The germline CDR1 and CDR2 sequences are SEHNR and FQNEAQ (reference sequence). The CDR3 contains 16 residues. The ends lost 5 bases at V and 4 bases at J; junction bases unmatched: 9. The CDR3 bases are TGTGCCAGCAGCGATAGGACAGGGCCTGGTAATGAAAAACTGTTTTTT. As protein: CASSDRTGPGNEKLFF. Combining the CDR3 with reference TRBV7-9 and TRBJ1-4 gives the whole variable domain DTGVSQNPRHKITKRGQNVTFRCDPISEHNRLYWYRQTLGQGPEFLTYFQNEAQLEKSRLLSDRFSAERPKGSFSTLEIQRTEQGDSAMYLCASSDRTGPGNEKLFFGSGTQLSVL.

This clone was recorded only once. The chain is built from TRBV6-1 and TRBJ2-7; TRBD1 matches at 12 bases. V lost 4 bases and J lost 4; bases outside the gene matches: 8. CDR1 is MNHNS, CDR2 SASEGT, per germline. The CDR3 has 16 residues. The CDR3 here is CASSVTPGQGAYEQYF. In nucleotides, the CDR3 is TGTGCCAGCAGTGTGACCCCGGGACAGGGGGCGTACGAGCAGTACTTC.

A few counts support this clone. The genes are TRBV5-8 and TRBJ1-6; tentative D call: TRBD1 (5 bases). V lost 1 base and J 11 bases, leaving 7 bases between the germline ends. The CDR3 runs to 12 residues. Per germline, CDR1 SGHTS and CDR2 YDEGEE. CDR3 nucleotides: TGTGCCAGCAGCTTGAGGGACGCACCCCTCCACTTT. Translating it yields CASSLRDAPLHF.

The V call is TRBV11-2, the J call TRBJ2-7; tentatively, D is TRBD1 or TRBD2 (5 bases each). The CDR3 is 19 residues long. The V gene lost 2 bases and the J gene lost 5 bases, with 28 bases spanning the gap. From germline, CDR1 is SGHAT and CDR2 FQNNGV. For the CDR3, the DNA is TGTGCCAGCAGCTTACCAGCTCAGGGAAACAGTCTCTCTAGCAACGAGCAGTACTTC. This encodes CASSLPAQGNSLSSNEQYF.

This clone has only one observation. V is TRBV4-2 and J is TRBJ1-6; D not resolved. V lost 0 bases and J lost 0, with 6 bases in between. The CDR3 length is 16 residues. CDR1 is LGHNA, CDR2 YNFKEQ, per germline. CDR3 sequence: CASSQDFSSYNSPLHF. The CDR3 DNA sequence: TGTGCCAGCAGCCAAGATTTCAGCTCCTATAATTCACCCCTCCACTTT.

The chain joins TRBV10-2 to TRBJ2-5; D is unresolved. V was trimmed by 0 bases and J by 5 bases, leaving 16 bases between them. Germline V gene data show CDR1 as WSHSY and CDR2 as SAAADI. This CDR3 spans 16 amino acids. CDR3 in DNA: TGCGCCAGCAGTGAGTCGATAGGTGGGGTTTTGGAGACCCAGTACTTC. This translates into CASSESIGGVLETQYF.

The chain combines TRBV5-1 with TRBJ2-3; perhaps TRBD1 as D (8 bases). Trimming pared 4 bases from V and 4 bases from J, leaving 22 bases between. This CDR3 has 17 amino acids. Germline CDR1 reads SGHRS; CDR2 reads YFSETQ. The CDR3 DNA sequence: TGCGCCAGCAGCGCCTTACAGGGGGAGGGAGTAGCAGATACGCAGTATTTT. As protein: CASSALQGEGVADTQYF.

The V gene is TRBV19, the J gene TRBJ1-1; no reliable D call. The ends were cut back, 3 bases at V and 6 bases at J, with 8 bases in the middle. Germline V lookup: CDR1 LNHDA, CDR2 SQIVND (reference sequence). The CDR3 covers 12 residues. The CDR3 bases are TGTGCCAGTAGTATGGGCGGTGCTGAAGCTTTCTTT. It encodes CASSMGGAEAFF.

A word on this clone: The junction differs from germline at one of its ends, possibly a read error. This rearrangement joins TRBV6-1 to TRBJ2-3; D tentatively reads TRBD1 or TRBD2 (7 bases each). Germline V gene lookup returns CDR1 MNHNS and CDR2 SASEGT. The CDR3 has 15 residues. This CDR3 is CASREAGTAGDTQYF. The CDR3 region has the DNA TGTGCCAGCAGGGAAGCGGGGACAGCGGGAGATACGCAGTATTTT.

CDR3 sequence reads: CASSGWDPGGTEQFF. The CDR3 DNA follows: TGTGCCAGCAGCGGTTGGGACCCCGGAGGCACTGAGCAGTTCTTC. The rearrangement links TRBV5-8 to TRBJ2-1, with D perhaps given as TRBD1 or TRBD2 (5 bases each). Germline V gene lookup returns CDR1 SGHTS and CDR2 YDEGEE. V lost 4 bases and J 9 bases, leaving 20 bases between the germline ends. The CDR3 is 15 amino acids.

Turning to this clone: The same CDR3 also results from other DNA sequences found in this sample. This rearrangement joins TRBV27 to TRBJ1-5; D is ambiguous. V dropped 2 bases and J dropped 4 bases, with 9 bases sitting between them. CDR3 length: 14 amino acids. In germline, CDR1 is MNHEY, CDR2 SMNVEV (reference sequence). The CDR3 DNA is TGTGCCAGCAGTTTAGGAGGATCGAATCAGCCCCAGCATTTT. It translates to CASSLGGSNQPQHF.

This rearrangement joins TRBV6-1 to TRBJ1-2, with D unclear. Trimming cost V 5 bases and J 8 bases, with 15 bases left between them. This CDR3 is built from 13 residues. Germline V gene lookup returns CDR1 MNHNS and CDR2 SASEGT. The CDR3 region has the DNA TGTGCCAGCAGTCCAAATCCAGCGGCAGGCTACACCTTC. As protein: CASSPNPAAGYTF.

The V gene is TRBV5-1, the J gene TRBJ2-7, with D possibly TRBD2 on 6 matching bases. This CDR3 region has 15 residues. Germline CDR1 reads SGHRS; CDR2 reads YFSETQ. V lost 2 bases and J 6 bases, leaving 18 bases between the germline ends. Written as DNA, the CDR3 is TGCGCCAGCAGCTTAGTGGAGGGGTCCCTCATCGAGCAGTACTTC. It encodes CASSLVEGSLIEQYF.

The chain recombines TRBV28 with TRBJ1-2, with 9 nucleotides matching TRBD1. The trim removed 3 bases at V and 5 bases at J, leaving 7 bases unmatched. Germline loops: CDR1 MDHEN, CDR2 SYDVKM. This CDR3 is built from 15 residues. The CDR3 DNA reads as TGTGCCAGCAGTTTTGTCCCTGGGACAGGGTATGGCTACACCTTC. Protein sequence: CASSFVPGTGYGYTF.

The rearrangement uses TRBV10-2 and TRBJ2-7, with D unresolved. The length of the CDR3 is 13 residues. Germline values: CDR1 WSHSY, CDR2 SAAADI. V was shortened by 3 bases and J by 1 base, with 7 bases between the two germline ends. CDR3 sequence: CASSDRISYEQYF. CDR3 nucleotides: TGCGCCAGCAGTGACAGGATTTCCTACGAGCAGTACTTC.

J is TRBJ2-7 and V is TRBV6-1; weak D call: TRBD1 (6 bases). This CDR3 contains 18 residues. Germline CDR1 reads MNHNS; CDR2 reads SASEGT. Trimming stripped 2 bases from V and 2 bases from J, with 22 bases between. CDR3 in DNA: TGTGCCAGCAGTGAATCCCAACCGGGACAAGTCTTCGCCTACGAGCAGTACTTC. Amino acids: CASSESQPGQVFAYEQYF.

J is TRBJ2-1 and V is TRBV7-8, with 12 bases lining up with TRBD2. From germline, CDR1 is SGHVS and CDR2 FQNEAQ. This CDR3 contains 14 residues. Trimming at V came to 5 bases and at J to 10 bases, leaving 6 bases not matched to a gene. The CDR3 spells CASSRLAGAGEQFF. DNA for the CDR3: TGTGCCAGCAGCCGACTAGCGGGAGCGGGGGAGCAGTTCTTC.

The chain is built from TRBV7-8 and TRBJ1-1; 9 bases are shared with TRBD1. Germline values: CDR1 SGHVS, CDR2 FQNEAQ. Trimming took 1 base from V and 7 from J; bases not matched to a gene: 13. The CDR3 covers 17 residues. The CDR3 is CASSLELSGTGINEAFF. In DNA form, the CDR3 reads TGTGCCAGCAGCTTAGAGTTGTCCGGGACAGGGATAAATGAAGCTTTCTTT.